This entry is about one T cell receptor beta chain. This sample stems from a study of OX40 agonist ivuxolimab in advanced cancers. The overall study: Patients in the trial were receiving intravenous ivuxolimab every 2 weeks, at doses of 0.01 to 10 mg/kg. Participants could have had prior anti-PD-1, anti-PD-L1 or anti-CTLA-4 therapy, and about 40% had some.

The protocol was immunoSEQ multiplex PCR, while the TCRdb copy is restricted to in-frame clones and leaves out a portion. There are about 60,000 clones in the sample; roughly 85% occur only once, and 3% to 4% lies in the top ten. It was autoimmune disease history or systemic immunosuppression that excluded patients. This specimen consisted of CD4+ or CD8+ T cells sorted from blood, obtained in a trial of the OX40 agonist ivuxolimab. The receptor was isolated from an adult with an advanced solid tumor such as melanoma, head and neck, liver or kidney cancer.

CDR3 DNA: TGTGCCAGCAGCTTGGCAGGGGTAGAGACCCAGTACTTC. The encoded protein is CASSLAGVETQYF. This chain uses TRBV11-2 with TRBJ2-5; perhaps TRBD1 as D (6 bases). V was clipped by 3 bases and J by 4 bases, with 9 bases between them. Per germline, CDR1 SGHAT and CDR2 FQNNGV. The CDR3 is 13 amino acids. The full variable domain, in which reference TRBV11-2 and TRBJ2-5 provide the parts outside the CDR3, is EAGVAQSPRYKIIEKRQSVAFWCNPISGHATLYWYQQILGQGPKLLIQFQNNGVVDDSQLPKDRFSAERLKGVDSTLKIQPAKLEDSAVYLCASSLAGVETQYFGPGTRLLVL.